This T cell receptor beta chain was captured by sequencing in a study of blood T cell repertoires in COVID-19. On the study more broadly: The study drew acute and convalescent COVID-19 samples from the United States, Italy and Spain.

Seattle cases were enrolled at active infection and followed longitudinally. Sequencing was performed with immunoSEQ multiplex PCR; in TCRdb, only in-frame clones are kept and a portion is missing. The table has about 130,000 clones, about 89% seen once. V gave up 3 bases and J gave up 7 bases, with 19 bases separating them. In germline, CDR1 is LNHDA, CDR2 SQIVND (reference sequence). This CDR3 contains 15 residues. Sequenced input: peripheral blood. The chain has TRBV19 and TRBJ2-7; tentatively, D is TRBD2 (6 bases). The sequence came from a woman aged 70 to 79 with COVID-19, enrolled during active disease. The CDR3 DNA is TGTGCCAGTAGTATCGGGCTCCTTTTTGCGGGGGAGCAGTACTTC. Protein: CASSIGLLFAGEQYF.